This T cell receptor (beta chain) was recorded in a study of STAT5B mutations in CD4+ large granular lymphocyte leukemia. Method: immunoSEQ multiplex PCR; TCRdb's copy keeps in-frame clones and lacks some. This table has fewer than 50,000 clones, 70% to 90% appearing once. This CDR3 is 13 amino acids long. Germline V gene data show CDR1 as SQVTM and CDR2 as ANQGSEA. The germline V and J ends were trimmed by 3 bases and 2 bases, with 10 bases remaining between them. This TCR came from a human donor in good health. The sequenced sample was CD4+ T cells from blood buffy coats. The chain is built from TRBV29-1 and TRBJ1-1, with no clear D. CDR3 DNA: TGCAGCGTTGATCGGAACCGAAACACTGAAGCTTTCTTT. It is translated as CSVDRNRNTEAFF.